This T cell receptor (beta chain) was identified in a study of T cell responses to AZD1222 COVID-19 vaccine. Sequencing used immunoSEQ multiplex PCR; TCRdb keeps in-frame clones, though not all of them. The repertoire includes 85,000 to 90,000 clones, roughly nine tenths of them detected once, and about 5.7% sits in the top ten. Germline values: CDR1 MNHEY, CDR2 SVGAGI. V dropped 8 bases and J dropped 5 bases, with 7 bases sitting between them. This CDR3 contains 11 residues. On this clone itself: The antigen is undetermined.

General study points: Once two AZD1222 doses were given, Spike-specific TCR breadth and depth went up. Nearly half of spike-specific TCRs reportedly target unmutated variant regions.

J is TRBJ2-1 and V is TRBV6-5; no clear D. This receptor was taken from an adult who received the AZD1222 COVID-19 vaccine. The starting material was peripheral blood, obtained 28 days after the second AZD1222 dose. The DNA of the CDR3 is TGTGCCAGCGTGCGACACAATGAGCAGTTCTTC. Its protein is CASVRHNEQFF.